The clone carrying this T cell receptor beta chain was seen just once. What it binds is unknown. At the DNA level, this CDR3 is encoded by other sequences in the same sample as well. Genomic DNA belonging to each subset was distributed in equal measure over several immunoSEQ plates. As processed by the authors: ImmunoSEQ junction-only sequences lacked quality scores, so their filtering differed. Method: immunoSEQ multiplex PCR; TCRdb's copy keeps in-frame clones and lacks some. The V and J calls and clone size were taken over from that table, and D and trimming were inferred from the DNA. The data contain 2,500,000 or so clones, around 90% of them seen just once; the ten biggest clones take up roughly 0.14%. The data belong to a study of shared clonotypes between healthy human individuals. Notes on the study in general: Clonotype sharing among donors was expected to depend on sequencing depth.

V lost 0 bases and J 4 bases, leaving 9 bases between the germline ends. The CDR3 is made up of 13 amino acids. Germline V gene sequence: CDR1 GTSNPN, CDR2 SVGIG (reference sequence). The V call is TRBV30, the J call TRBJ2-5, with a weak D call TRBD1 (5 bases). The sequence came from a man aged 18 to 30 in good health. Sequenced input: naive CD4+ T cells sorted from blood. The sample's subset: CD45RA+ positively selected. CDR3 nucleotide sequence: TGTGCCTGGAGTGTACTTAGGGGAGAGACCCAGTACTTC. Protein product: CAWSVLRGETQYF.